This T cell receptor beta chain was found in a study of cytomegalovirus exposure and HLA in healthy donors. Study-level findings and limits: The majority of CMV-associated TCR beta chains were reported as apparently HLA-restricted in a later analysis. Earlier analysis found most TCR beta V segments productive about 87% or about 30% of the time. A later analysis linked 15,000 to 20,000 TCR beta sequences to HLA alleles at 0.05 false discovery rate.

The germline V gene has CDR1 MGHRA and CDR2 YSYEKL. V was shortened by 0 bases and J by 2 bases, with 7 bases between the two germline ends. The CDR3 is 14 amino acids. The donors, nominally healthy at sampling, likely had unrecorded immune exposures. Comment on this clone: The antigen is unknown.

A multiplex PCR was run with 60 Vbeta primers and 13 Jbeta primers. TCRdb's table, derived via immunoSEQ multiplex PCR, lists solely in-frame clones and lacks some. The sample contains more than 150,000 clones, 75% to 90% of which appear only once. The TCR was taken from a woman aged 18-29 years in good health and CMV-seronegative. The sequenced material came from PBMCs. The chain combines TRBV4-1 with TRBJ2-5; D is possibly TRBD2 (5 bases). The CDR3 reads CASSQDSGQETQYF. DNA for the CDR3: TGCGCCAGCAGCCAAGATTCGGGACAAGAGACCCAGTACTTC.